This TCR beta chain is from a study of T cell responses to AZD1222 COVID-19 vaccine. Sequencing was performed with immunoSEQ multiplex PCR; in TCRdb, only in-frame clones are kept and a portion is missing. The sample comprises 100,000 to 120,000 clones, around 89% of which are singletons, and 6.5% rests with the top ten. Only one count was recorded for this clone. As yet, its antigen is unknown. V lost 3 bases, J lost 6 bases, and 9 bases lay in between. This CDR3 comprises 13 residues. Per germline, CDR1 SNHLY and CDR2 FYNNEI. Points from the study as a whole: Scientists sampled the repertoires only once the peak T cell response had passed. Seropositive at baseline were only a handful of AZD1222 recipients.

The rearrangement joins TRBV2 to TRBJ2-1; D may be TRBD1 or TRBD2 (5 bases each). This TCR derives from an adult who received the AZD1222 COVID-19 vaccine. The source material was peripheral blood, sampled 28 days after the second AZD1222 dose. This CDR3 is CASSESGSNEQFF. The CDR3 DNA is TGTGCCAGCAGTGAGTCAGGGAGCAATGAGCAGTTCTTC.